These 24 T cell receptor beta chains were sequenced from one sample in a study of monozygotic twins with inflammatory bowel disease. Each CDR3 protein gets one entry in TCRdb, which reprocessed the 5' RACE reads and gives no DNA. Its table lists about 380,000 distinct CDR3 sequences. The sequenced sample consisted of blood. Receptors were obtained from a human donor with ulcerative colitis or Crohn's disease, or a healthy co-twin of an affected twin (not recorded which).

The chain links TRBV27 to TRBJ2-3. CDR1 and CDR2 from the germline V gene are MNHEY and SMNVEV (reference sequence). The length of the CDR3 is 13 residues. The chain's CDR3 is CASRLPGTDTQYF.

CDR3 residues: CRASRMNTGELFF. The chain uses TRBV20-1 and TRBJ2-2; TCRdb's D gene call, TRBD1, goes unchecked for lack of DNA. This CDR3 is built from 13 residues. Germline lookup yields CDR1 DFQATT and CDR2 SNEGSKA (reference sequence).

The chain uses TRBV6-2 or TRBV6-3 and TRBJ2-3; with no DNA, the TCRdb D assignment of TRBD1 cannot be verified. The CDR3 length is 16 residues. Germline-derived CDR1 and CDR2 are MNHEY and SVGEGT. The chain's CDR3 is CASRPTVRQSTDTQYF.

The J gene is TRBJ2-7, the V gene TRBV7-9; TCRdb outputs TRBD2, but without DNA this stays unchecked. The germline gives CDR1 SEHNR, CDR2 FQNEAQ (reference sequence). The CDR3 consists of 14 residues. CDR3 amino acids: CASSAGLAGYEQYF.

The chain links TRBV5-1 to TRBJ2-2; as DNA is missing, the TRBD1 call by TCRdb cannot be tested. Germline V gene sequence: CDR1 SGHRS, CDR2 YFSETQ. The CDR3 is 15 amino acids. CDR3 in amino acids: CASSGPLRNTGELFF.

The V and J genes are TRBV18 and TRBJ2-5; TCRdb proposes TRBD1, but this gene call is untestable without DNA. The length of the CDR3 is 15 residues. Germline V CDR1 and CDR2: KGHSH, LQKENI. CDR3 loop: CASSPGQPLQETQYF. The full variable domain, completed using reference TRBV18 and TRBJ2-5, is NAGVMQNPRHLVRRRGQEARLRCSPMKGHSHVYWYRQLPEEGLKFMVYLQKENIIDESGMPKERFSAEFPKEGPSILRIQQVVRGDSAAYFCASSPGQPLQETQYFGPGTRLLVL.

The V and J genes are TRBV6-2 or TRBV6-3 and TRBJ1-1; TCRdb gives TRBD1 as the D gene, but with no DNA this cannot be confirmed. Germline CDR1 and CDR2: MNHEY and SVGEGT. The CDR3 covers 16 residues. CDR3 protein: CASSSPGQASNTEAFF.

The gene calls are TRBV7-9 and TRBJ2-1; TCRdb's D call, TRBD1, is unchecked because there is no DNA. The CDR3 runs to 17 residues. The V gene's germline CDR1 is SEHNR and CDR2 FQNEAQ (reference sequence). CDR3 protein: CASSLPLQGRIYNEQFF.

The CDR3 loop reads CASSLATNTDTQYF. V gene TRBV5-1 combines with J gene TRBJ2-3. This CDR3 comprises 14 residues. The germline gives CDR1 SGHRS, CDR2 YFSETQ.

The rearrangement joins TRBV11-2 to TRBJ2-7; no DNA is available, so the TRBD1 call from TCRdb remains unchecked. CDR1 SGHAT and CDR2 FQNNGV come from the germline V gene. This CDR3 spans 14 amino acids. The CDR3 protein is CASSLGAGPGEQYF.

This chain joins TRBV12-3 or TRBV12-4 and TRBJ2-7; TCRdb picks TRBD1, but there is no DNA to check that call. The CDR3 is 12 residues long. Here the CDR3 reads CASRGQNYEQYF.

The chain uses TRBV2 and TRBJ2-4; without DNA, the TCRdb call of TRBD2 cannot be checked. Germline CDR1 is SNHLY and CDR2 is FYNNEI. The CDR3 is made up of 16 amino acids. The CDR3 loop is CASSDGERIAKNMQYF.

The CDR3 protein is CASSATSGPHNEQFF. This chain connects TRBV7-2 to TRBJ2-1; there is no DNA to check the TCRdb D call of TRBD2. The germline gives CDR1 SGHTA, CDR2 FQGNSA. The CDR3 totals 15 residues.

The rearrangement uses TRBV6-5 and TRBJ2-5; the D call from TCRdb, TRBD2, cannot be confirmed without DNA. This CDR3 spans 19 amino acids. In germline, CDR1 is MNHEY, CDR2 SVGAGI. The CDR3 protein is CASSYSMGSGGAWQETQYF.

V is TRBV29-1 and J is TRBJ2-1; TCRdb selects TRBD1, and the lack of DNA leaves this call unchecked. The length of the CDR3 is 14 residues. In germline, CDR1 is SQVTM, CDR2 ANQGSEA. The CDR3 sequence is CSVGDTGRRNEQFF.

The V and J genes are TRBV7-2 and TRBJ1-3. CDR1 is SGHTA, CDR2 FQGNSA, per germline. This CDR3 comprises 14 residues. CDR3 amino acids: CASSLGGFGNTIYF.

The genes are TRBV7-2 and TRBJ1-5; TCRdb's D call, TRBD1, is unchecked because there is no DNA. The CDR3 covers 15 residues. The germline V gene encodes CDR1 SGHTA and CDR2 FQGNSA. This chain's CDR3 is CASSFGGTGEQPQHF.

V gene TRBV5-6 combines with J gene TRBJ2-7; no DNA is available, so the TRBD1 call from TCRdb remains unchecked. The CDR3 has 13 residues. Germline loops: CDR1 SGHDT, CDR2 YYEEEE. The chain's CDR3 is CASSPDRRYEQYF.

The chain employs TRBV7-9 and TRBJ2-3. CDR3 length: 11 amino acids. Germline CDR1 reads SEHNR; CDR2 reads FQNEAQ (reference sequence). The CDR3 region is CASSRGDTQYF.

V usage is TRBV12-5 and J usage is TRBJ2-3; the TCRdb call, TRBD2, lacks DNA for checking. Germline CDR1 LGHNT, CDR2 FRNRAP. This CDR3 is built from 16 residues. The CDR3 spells CASGVGTSPSTDTQYF.

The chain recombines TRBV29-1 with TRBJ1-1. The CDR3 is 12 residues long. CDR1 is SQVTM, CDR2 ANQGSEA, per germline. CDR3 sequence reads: CSVDKGNTEAFF.

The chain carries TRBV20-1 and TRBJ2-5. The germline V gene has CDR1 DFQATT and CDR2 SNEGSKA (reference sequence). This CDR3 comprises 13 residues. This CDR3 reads CSANGRNQETQYF.

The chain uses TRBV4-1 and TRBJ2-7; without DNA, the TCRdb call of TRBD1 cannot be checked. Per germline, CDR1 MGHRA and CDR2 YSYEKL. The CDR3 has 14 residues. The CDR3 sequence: CASSIRTITYEQYF.

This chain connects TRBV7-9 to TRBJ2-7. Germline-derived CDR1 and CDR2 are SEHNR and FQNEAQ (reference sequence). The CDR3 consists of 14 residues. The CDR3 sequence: CASSPHLYIYEQYF.